This T cell receptor (beta chain) was captured by sequencing in a study of OX40 agonist ivuxolimab in advanced cancers. This CDR3 has 13 amino acids. V lost 2 bases and J lost 1, with 4 bases in between. The V gene's germline CDR1 is MNHEY and CDR2 SMNVEV (reference sequence). Generated by immunoSEQ multiplex PCR, the TCRdb table keeps only in-frame clones and is missing some. Counted here are 70,000 to 80,000 clones, just over 90% occurring once; the ten biggest clones make up about 5.5%. Source: CD4+ or CD8+ T cells sorted from blood, taken in a trial of the OX40 agonist ivuxolimab. The rearrangement uses TRBV27 and TRBJ2-3; no clear D gene. The TCR was taken from an adult with an advanced solid tumor such as melanoma, head and neck, liver or kidney cancer. The CDR3 DNA reads as TGTGCCAGCAGTTTAATGGGCACAGATACGCAGTATTTT. Translated, it gives CASSLMGTDTQYF.